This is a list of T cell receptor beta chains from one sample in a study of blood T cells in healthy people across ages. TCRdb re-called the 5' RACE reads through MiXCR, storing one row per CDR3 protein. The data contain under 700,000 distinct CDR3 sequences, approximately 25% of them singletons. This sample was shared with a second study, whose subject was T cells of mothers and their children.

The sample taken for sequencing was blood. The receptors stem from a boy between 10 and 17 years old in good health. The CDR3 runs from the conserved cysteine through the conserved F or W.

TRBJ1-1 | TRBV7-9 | CASSPQGVHPVLNTEAFF
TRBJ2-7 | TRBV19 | CASSIAGNEQYF
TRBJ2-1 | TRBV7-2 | CASSLAGTANLYNEQFF
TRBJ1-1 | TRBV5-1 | CASSLGGQGSTNTEAFF
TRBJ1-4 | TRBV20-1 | CSATDLTRFEKLFF
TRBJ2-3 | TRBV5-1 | CVSSVDGTTSTDTQYF
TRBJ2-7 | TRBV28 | CASSLANFLSVYEQYF
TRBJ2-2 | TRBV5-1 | CASSAGTGDTEELFF
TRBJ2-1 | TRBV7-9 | CASSLADRYNEQFF
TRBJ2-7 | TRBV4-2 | CASSQPGPQEKQYF
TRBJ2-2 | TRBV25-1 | CASSETSENTGELFF
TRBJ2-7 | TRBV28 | CASSHPVGDTYEQYF
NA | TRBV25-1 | CACNDGHNEQFF
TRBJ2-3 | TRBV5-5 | CASSFWGGTDTQYF
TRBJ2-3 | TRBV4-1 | CASSRPGRTDTQYF
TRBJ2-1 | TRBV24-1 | CATSDLGLAGGPNEQFF
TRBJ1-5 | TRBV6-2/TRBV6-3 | CASSYTGLKLNQPQHF
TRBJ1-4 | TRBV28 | CASTPGQGGKLFF
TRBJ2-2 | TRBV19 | CASSILREGTGELFF
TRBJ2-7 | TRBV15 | CATSRDSKGSYEQYF
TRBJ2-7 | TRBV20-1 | CSAHWAPYEQYF
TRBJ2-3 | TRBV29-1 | CSVEDGGGPTDTQYF
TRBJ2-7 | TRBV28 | CASRMGLAWNEQYF
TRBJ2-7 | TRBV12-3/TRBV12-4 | CASSLILAGSEQYF
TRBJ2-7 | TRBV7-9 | CASSDGGGPVSYEQYF
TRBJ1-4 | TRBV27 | CASSLYSKEKLFF
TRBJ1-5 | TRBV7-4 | CASSLARGVGIYSNQPQHF
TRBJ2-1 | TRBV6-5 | CASSPTSGSHNEQFF
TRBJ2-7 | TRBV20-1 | CSAYYEQYF
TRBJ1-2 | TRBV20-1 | CSARAPETGDFNYGYTF
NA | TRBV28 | CASSLGTSGSSYEQYF
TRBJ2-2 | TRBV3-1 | CASSLILAGGTGELFF
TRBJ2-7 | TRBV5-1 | CASSLSDLGAYEQYF
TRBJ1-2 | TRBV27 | CASSSFNYGYTF
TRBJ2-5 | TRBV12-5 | CASGTGVRQETQYF
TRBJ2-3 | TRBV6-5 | CASSRQVYSTDTQYF
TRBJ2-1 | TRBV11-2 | CASSLDPATGTNEQFF
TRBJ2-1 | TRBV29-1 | CSGRGNNEQFF
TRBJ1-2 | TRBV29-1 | CSVEEEGTNYGYTF
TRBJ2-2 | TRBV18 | CASSTTASNTGELFF
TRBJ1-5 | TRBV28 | CASIGLGTGTGIPSLHQPQHF
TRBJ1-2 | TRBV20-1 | CSAREGQANNYGYTF
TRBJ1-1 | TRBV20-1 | CSARDGQSAFF
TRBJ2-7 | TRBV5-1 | CASSPGLAGGIYEQYF
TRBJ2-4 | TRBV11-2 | CASSLVGDRAQYF
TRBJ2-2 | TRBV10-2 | CASSEPGGNTGELFF
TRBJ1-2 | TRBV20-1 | CSATTPLGTYGYTF
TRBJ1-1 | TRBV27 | CASSFGRGMNTEAFF
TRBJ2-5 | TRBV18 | CASSPPISGLGKETQYF
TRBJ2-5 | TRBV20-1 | CSARDTAGSGTQYF
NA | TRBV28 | CASSPSRGKQFF
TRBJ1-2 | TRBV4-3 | CASSQEGRVHGYTF
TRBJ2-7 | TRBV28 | CASSYGSVYEQYF
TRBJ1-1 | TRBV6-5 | CASSFRQLNTEAFF
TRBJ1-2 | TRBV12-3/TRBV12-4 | CASSEITGFETYSYGYTF
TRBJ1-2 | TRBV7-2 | CAGIADNYGYTF
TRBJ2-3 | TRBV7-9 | CASSATSGEADTQYF